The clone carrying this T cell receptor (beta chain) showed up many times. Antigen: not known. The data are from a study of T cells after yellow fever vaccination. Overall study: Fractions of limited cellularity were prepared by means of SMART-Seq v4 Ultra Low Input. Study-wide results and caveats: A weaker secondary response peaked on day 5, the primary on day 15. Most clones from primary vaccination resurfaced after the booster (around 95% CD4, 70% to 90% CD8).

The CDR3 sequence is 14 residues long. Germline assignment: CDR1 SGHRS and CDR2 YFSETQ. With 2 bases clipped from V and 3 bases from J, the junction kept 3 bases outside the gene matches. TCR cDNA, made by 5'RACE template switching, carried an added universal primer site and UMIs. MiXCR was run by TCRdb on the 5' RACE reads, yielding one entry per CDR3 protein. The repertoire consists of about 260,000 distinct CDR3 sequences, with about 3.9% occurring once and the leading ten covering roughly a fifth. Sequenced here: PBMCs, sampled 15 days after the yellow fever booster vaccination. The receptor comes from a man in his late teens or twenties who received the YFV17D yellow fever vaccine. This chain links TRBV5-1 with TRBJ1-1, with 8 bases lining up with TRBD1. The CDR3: CASSLGQGHTEAFF. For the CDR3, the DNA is TGCGCCAGCAGCTTAGGACAGGGCCACACTGAAGCTTTCTTT.